This T cell receptor beta chain was sequenced for a study of blood T cell repertoires in COVID-19. The method was immunoSEQ multiplex PCR; TCRdb's version includes in-frame clones alone and lacks a portion of them. The sample shows 140,000 to 150,000 clones, approximately 87% of them seen only once. Trimming at V came to 0 bases and at J to 8 bases, leaving 5 bases not matched to a gene. Looked up from germline, CDR1 is ENHRY and CDR2 is SYGVKD. This CDR3 contains 15 residues. The rearrangement links TRBV10-3 to TRBJ2-4; 9 positions agree with TRBD1. Sample: peripheral blood. The TCR sequence derives from an elderly man with acute or convalescent COVID-19. In DNA, the CDR3 is TGTGCCATCAGTGAGTCGGGGACAGGGAGAGACATTCAGTACTTC. It codes for CAISESGTGRDIQYF.